The 11 T cell receptor beta chains in this list originate from one sample, sequenced in a study of blood T cell repertoires in COVID-19. The data were produced by immunoSEQ multiplex PCR, yet TCRdb's version contains in-frame clones alone and is incomplete. The table has about 300,000 clones, about four fifths seen once. Sequencing was performed on peripheral blood. These receptors originate from a woman in her forties or fifties with acute or convalescent COVID-19.

This clone was seen only once. The chain employs TRBV5-4 and TRBJ1-1; the match to TRBD1 covers 9 bases. This CDR3 region has 15 residues. Germline V gives CDR1 SGHNT, CDR2 YYREEE (reference sequence). The J segment lost 8 bases and the V segment lost 3 bases, leaving 11 bases of the junction unmatched. The CDR3 sequence is CASSSTDRGFAEAFF. CDR3 nucleotide sequence: TGTGCCAGCAGCTCGACAGACAGGGGGTTTGCGGAAGCTTTCTTT. The complete variable domain, with remaining parts taken from reference TRBV5-4 and TRBJ1-1, reads ETGVTQSPTHLIKTRGQQVTLRCSSQSGHNTVSWYQQALGQGPQFIFQYYREEENGRGNFPPRFSGLQFPNYSSELNVNALELDDSALYLCASSSTDRGFAEAFFGQGTRLTVV.

The V and J genes are TRBV30 and TRBJ2-3, with 8 positions matching TRBD1. This CDR3 is 15 amino acids long. The V gene's germline CDR1 is GTSNPN and CDR2 SVGIG (reference sequence). J was trimmed by 1 base and V by 6 bases; bases with no gene match: 9. CDR3: CACDDRGKGTDTQYF. CDR3 nucleotide sequence: TGTGCCTGTGACGACAGGGGAAAAGGCACAGATACGCAGTATTTT.

The CDR3 bases are TGTGCCAGCAGCTTAGACTGGACAGGGGGTATGAACACTGAAGCTTTCTTT. The encoded protein is CASSLDWTGGMNTEAFF. The V call is TRBV7-6, the J call TRBJ1-1, with 10 positions matching TRBD1. This CDR3 comprises 17 residues. Germline-derived CDR1 and CDR2 are SGHVS and FNYEAQ. Germline trimming cut 1 base from V and 0 bases from J; bases unmatched to any gene: 5.

This clone has a handful of counts. V is TRBV2 and J is TRBJ1-3; D is undetermined. The CDR3 consists of 15 residues. The germline CDR1 and CDR2 sequences are SNHLY and FYNNEI. V shed 3 bases and J shed 0 bases, with 9 bases lying between them. CDR3 sequence: CASSEHRGSGNTIYF. The CDR3, as DNA: TGTGCCAGCAGTGAGCACCGAGGCTCTGGAAACACCATATATTTT.

This clone occurred a few times. This sequence joins TRBV10-1 and TRBJ2-1; a possible D gene is TRBD1 (6 bases). Between the trimmed V and J ends, which lost 8 bases and 1 base, there was a span of 24 bases. Germline assignment: CDR1 WNHNN and CDR2 SYGVQD (reference sequence). The CDR3 covers 18 residues. The DNA of the CDR3 is TGCGCCAGCCTGAGTCGGGCCTTGACAGGCACTTCCTACAATGAGCAGTTCTTC. It is translated as CASLSRALTGTSYNEQFF.

V usage is TRBV19 and J usage is TRBJ1-4, with 7 positions matching TRBD1. The CDR3 is 15 residues long. With V trimmed by 5 bases and J by 6 bases, 9 bases remained unmatched. The germline CDR1 and CDR2 sequences are LNHDA and SQIVND (reference sequence). The CDR3 here is CASSVLGTAYEKLFF. In DNA, the CDR3 is TGTGCCAGTAGTGTCCTCGGGACAGCGTATGAAAAACTGTTTTTT. The whole variable domain, filled in from reference TRBV19 and TRBJ1-4, reads DGGITQSPKYLFRKEGQNVTLSCEQNLNHDAMYWYRQDPGQGLRLIYYSQIVNDFQKGDIAEGYSVSREKKESFPLTVTSAQKNPTAFYLCASSVLGTAYEKLFFGSGTQLSVL.

The J gene is TRBJ1-2, the V gene TRBV27; 8 bases match TRBD1. Germline V CDR1 and CDR2: MNHEY, SMNVEV (reference sequence). The CDR3 loop spans 16 amino acids. Trimming at V came to 6 bases and at J to 4 bases, leaving 13 bases not matched to a gene. CDR3 sequence reads: CASRNTFGQGLYGYTF. CDR3 nucleotide sequence: TGTGCCAGCAGGAACACATTCGGACAGGGCCTCTATGGCTACACCTTC.

The gene calls are TRBV14 and TRBJ1-1, with D unresolved. This CDR3 has 15 residues. CDR1 is SGHDN, CDR2 FVKESK, per germline. Trimming cost V 6 bases and J 3 bases, with 17 bases left between them. This chain's CDR3 is CASSHRGFADTEAFF. CDR3 sequence (DNA): TGTGCCAGCAGTCACAGAGGGTTTGCGGACACTGAAGCTTTCTTT.

The chain recombines TRBV3-1 (or the pseudogene TRBV3-2) with TRBJ2-2, with D unclear. Germline V lookup: CDR1 LGHDT, CDR2 YNNKEL (reference sequence). Trimming pared 1 base from V and 8 bases from J, leaving 11 bases between. The CDR3 runs to 14 residues. The CDR3 DNA is TGTGCCAGCAGCCAAGTTGTTCCACATGGGGAGCTGTTTTTT. It specifies CASSQVVPHGELFF.

J is TRBJ2-4 and V is TRBV29-1; maybe TRBD1 (6 bases). Germline values: CDR1 SQVTM, CDR2 ANQGSEA. Trimming stripped 3 bases from V and 8 bases from J, with 8 bases between. This CDR3 contains 11 residues. The DNA for the CDR3 is TGCAGCGTTGAGACAGGTTACATTCAGTACTTC. Protein product: CSVETGYIQYF.

Only a few counts were recorded for this clone. It is unclear where the CDR3 begins or ends on the DNA, so no DNA is shown, and the CDR3 is as TCRdb lists it. This chain links TRBV2 with TRBJ2-7; the DNA was not compared with TRBD1, the D call given in the table. The CDR3 is 13 amino acids in total, end residues counted. Looked up from germline, CDR1 is SNHLY and CDR2 is FYNNEI. The CDR3 protein is CASILDRNYEQYF.